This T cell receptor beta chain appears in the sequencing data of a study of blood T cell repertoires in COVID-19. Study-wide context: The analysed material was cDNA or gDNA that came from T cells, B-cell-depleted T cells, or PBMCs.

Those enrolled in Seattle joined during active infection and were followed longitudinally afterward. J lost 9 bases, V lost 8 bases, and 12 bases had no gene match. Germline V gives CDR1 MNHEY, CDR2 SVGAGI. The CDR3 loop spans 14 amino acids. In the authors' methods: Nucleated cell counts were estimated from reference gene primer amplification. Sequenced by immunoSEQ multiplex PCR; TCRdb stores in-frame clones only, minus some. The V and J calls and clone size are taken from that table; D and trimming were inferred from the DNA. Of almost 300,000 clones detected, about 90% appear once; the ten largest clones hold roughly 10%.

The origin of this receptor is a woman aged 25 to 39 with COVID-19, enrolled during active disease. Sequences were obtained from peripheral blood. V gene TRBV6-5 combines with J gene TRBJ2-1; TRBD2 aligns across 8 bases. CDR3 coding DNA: TGTGCCAGCGCCGGGACTAGGGTTTTTGGTGAGCAGTTCTTC. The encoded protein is CASAGTRVFGEQFF.